This T cell receptor beta chain emerged from a study of T cells in Graves' hyperthyroidism and ophthalmopathy. Findings and limits, study-wide: Model-based prediction identified ophthalmopathy a median about 7 months prior to its onset.

RNA transcripts were the template for amplifying TCR beta CDR3 regions. The HTBI primer set was used in a first-round RT-PCR of the TCR CDR3. From the multiplex PCR reads, TCRdb called clonotypes with MiXCR, one entry per CDR3 protein. The sample lists approximately 590,000 distinct CDR3 sequences, more than 15% occurring once. The diagnoses drew upon clinical symptoms, serum thyroxine and TRAb, thyroid ultrasound and orbital computed tomography. This clonotype has a count of ten or more. Its matching antigen is unknown. Trimming left V 4 bases short and J 10 bases short, with 14 bases between. CDR1 and CDR2 from the germline V gene are SGHTA and FQGNSA. This CDR3 has 13 residues.

The gene calls are TRBV7-2 and TRBJ2-1, with D uncertain. This TCR came from a woman aged 25 to 39 with Graves' hyperthyroidism. Sequenced material: blood. The CDR3 reads CASSSRIKTEQFF. The CDR3 nucleotides are TGTGCCAGCAGCTCCCGGATTAAAACCGAGCAGTTCTTC. Variable domain in full (rest from reference TRBV7-2 and TRBJ2-1): GAGVSQSPSNKVTEKGKDVELRCDPISGHTALYWYRQSLGQGLEFLIYFQGNSAPDKSGLPSDRFSAERTGGSVSTLTIQRTQQEDSAVYLCASSSRIKTEQFFGPGTRLTVL.